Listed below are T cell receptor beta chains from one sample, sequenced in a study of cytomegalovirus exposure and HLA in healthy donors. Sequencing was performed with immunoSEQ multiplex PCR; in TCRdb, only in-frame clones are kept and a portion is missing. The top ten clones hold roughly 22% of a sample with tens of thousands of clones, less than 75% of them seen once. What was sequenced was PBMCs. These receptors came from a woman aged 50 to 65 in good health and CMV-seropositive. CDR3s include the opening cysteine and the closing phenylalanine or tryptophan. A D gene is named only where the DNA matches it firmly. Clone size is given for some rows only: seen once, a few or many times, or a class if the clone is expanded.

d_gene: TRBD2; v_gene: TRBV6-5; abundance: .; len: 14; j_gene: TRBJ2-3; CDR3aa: CASAGLAASDTQYF; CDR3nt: TGTGCCAGCGCGGGGCTAGCGGCCTCAGATACGCAGTATTTT
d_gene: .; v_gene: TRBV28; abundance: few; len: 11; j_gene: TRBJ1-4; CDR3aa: CASVRGEKLFF; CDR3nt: TGTGCCAGCGTCAGGGGTGAAAAACTGTTTTTT
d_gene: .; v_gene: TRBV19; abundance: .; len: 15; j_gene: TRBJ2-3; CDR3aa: CASSNTAGGTDTQYF; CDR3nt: TGTGCCAGTAGTAACACCGCGGGCGGCACAGATACGCAGTATTTT
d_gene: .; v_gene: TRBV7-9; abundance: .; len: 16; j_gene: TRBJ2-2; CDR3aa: CASSLLETANTGELFF; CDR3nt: TGTGCCAGCAGCTTATTAGAGACAGCGAACACCGGGGAGCTGTTTTTT
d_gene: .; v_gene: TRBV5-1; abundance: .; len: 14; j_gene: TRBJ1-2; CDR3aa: CASSSRDRGNGYTF; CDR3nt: TGCGCCAGCAGCTCCCGGGACCGGGGGAATGGCTACACCTTC
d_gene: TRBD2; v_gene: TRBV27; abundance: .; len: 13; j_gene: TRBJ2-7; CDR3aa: CASSLGGTYEQYF; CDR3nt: TGTGCCAGCAGTTTGGGGGGGACCTACGAGCAGTACTTC
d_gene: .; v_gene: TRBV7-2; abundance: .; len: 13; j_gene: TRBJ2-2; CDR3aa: CASSLTGNGELFF; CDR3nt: TGTGCCAGCAGCTTAACAGGGAACGGGGAGCTGTTTTTT
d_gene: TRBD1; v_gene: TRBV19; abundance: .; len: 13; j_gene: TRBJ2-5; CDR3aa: CATRPGQQETQYF; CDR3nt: TGTGCCACACGACCGGGACAGCAAGAGACCCAGTACTTC
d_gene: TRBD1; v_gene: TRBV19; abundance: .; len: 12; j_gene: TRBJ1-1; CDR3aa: CASSDRVTEAFF; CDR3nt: TGTGCCAGTAGTGACAGGGTAACTGAAGCTTTCTTT
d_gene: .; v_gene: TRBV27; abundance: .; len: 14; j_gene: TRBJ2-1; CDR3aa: CASSRAGLGNEQFF; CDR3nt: TGTGCCAGCAGCAGGGCAGGTCTCGGCAATGAGCAGTTCTTC
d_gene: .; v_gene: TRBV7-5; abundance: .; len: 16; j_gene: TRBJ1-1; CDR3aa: CVRSYDRVIQNTEAFF; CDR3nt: TGTGTCAGAAGCTACGACAGGGTAATCCAGAACACTGAAGCTTTCTTT
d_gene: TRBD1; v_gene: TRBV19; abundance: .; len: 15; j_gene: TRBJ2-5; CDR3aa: CASTPGQSIQETQYF; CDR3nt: TGTGCCAGTACCCCGGGACAGAGTATACAAGAGACCCAGTACTTC
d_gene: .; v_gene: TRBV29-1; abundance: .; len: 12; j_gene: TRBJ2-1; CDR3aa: CSVEFRYNEQFF; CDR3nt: TGCAGCGTTGAATTTCGGTACAATGAGCAGTTCTTC
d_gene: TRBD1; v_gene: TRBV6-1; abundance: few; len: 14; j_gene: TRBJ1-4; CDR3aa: CASSGQGGHEKLFF; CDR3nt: TGTGCCAGCAGTGGACAGGGGGGTCATGAAAAACTGTTTTTT
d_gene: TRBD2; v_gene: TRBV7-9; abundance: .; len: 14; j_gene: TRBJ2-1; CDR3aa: CASSSAGVGNEQFF; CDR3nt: TGTGCCAGCAGCTCAGCGGGAGTAGGCAATGAGCAGTTCTTC
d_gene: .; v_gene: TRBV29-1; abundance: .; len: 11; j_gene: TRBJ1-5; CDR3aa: CTSRGNQPQHF; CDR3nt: TGCACCTCCCGCGGAAATCAGCCCCAGCATTTT
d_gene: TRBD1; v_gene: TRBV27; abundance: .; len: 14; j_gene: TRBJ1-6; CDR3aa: CASREDRGNSPLHF; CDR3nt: TGTGCCAGCAGGGAGGACAGGGGTAATTCACCCCTCCACTTT
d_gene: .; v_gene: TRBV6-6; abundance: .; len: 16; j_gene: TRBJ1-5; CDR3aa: CASSYGGGGGNQPQHF; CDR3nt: TGTGCCAGCAGTTACGGAGGAGGGGGAGGGAATCAGCCCCAGCATTTT
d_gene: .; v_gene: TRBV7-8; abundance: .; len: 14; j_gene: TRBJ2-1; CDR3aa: CASSFSGTYNEQFF; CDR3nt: TGTGCCAGCAGCTTCAGTGGTACCTACAATGAGCAGTTCTTC
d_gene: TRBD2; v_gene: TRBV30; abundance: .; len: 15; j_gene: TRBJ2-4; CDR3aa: CAWSFRSGSVDIQYF; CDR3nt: TGTGCCTGGAGTTTCCGGAGCGGGAGCGTAGACATTCAGTACTTC
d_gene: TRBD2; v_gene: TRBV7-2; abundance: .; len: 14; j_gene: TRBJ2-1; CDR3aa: CASSLSGRVDEQFF; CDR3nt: TGTGCCAGCAGCCTCAGCGGGAGGGTCGATGAGCAGTTCTTC
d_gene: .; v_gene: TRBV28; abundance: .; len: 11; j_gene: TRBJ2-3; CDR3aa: CASRALDTQYF; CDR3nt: TGTGCCAGCAGGGCTTTAGATACGCAGTATTTT
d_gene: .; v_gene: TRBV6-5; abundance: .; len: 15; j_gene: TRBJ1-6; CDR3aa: CASRPYSGLNSPLHF; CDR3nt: TGTGCCAGCAGACCCTACAGCGGACTTAATTCACCCCTCCACTTT
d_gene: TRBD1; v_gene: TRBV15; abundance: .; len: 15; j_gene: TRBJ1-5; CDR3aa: CATSIGTGGIQPQHF; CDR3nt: TGTGCCACCAGCATAGGGACAGGGGGCATTCAGCCCCAGCATTTT
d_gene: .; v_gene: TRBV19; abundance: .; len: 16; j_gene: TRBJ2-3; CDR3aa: CASSIPGGPSTDTQYF; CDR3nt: TGTGCCAGTAGTATCCCCGGCGGCCCTAGCACAGATACGCAGTATTTT
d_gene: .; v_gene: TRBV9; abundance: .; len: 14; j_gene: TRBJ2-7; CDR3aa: CASSVGRGDYEQYF; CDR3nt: TGTGCCAGCAGCGTGGGTAGGGGTGACTACGAGCAGTACTTC
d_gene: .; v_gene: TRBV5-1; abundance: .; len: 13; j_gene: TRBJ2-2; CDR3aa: CASGHRDTGELFF; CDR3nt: TGCGCCAGCGGGCACAGGGACACCGGGGAGCTGTTTTTT
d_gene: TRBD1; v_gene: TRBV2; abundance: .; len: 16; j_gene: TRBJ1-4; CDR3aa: CASRRQGAQGNEKLFF; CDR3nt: TGTGCCAGCAGGCGGCAGGGGGCGCAGGGTAATGAAAAACTGTTTTTT
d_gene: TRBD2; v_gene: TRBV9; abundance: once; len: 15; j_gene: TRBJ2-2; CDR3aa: CASSGSSGYTGELFF; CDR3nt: TGTGCCAGCAGCGGTTCTAGCGGGTACACCGGGGAGCTGTTTTTT
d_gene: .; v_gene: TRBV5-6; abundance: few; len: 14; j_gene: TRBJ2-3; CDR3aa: CASSSLGGADTQYF; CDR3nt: TGTGCCAGCAGCTCCCTTGGGGGCGCAGATACGCAGTATTTT
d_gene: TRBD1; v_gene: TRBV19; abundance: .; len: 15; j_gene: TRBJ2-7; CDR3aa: CASRRQGMSPYEQYF; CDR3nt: TGTGCCAGTAGACGACAGGGGATGAGTCCCTACGAGCAGTACTTC
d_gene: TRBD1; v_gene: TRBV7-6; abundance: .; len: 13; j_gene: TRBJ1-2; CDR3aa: CASSLGTGDGYTF; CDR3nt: TGTGCCAGCAGCTTAGGGACAGGCGACGGCTACACCTTC
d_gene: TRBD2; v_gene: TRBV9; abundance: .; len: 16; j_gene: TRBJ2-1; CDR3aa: CASSGMQRGGYNEQFF; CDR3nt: TGTGCCAGCAGCGGAATGCAGCGGGGGGGCTACAATGAGCAGTTCTTC
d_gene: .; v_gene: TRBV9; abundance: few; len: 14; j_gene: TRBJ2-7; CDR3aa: CASSEGPGGGEQYF; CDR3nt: TGTGCCAGCAGCGAGGGGCCCGGTGGTGGCGAGCAGTACTTC
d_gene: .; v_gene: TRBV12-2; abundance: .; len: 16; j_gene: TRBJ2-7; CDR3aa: CASRLALSTNECEQYF; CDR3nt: TGTGCAAGTCGCTTAGCACTTTCGACTAATGAATGCGAGCAGTACTTC
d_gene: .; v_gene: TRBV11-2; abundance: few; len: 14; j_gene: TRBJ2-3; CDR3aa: CASSLLGGGSTQYF; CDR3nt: TGTGCCAGCAGCTTGCTGGGAGGTGGCAGCACGCAGTATTTT
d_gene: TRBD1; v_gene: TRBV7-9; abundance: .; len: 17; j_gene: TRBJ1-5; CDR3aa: CASSLCTGVFRRQPQHF; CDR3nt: TGTGCCAGCAGCTTATGCACAGGGGTTTTCAGGAGGCAGCCCCAGCATTTT
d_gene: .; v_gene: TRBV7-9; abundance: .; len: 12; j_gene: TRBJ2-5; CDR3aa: CASTYNQETQYF; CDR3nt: TGTGCCAGCACCTATAACCAAGAGACCCAGTACTTC
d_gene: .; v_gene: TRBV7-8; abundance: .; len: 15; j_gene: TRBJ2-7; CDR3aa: CASIPSGVEGDEQYF; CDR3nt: TGTGCCAGCATCCCCTCAGGGGTTGAGGGCGACGAGCAGTACTTC
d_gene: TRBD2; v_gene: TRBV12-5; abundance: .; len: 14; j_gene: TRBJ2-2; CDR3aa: CASAPASGVGELFF; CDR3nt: TGTGCTAGTGCCCCAGCTAGCGGGGTCGGGGAGCTGTTTTTT
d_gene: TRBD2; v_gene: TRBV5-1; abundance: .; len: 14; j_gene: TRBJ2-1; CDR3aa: CASSLDLAGGKQFF; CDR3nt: TGCGCCAGCAGCTTGGATCTAGCGGGGGGAAAGCAGTTCTTC
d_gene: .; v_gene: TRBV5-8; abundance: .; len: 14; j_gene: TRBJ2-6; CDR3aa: CASTWSSGANVLTF; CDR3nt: TGTGCCAGCACTTGGAGCTCTGGGGCCAACGTCCTGACTTTC